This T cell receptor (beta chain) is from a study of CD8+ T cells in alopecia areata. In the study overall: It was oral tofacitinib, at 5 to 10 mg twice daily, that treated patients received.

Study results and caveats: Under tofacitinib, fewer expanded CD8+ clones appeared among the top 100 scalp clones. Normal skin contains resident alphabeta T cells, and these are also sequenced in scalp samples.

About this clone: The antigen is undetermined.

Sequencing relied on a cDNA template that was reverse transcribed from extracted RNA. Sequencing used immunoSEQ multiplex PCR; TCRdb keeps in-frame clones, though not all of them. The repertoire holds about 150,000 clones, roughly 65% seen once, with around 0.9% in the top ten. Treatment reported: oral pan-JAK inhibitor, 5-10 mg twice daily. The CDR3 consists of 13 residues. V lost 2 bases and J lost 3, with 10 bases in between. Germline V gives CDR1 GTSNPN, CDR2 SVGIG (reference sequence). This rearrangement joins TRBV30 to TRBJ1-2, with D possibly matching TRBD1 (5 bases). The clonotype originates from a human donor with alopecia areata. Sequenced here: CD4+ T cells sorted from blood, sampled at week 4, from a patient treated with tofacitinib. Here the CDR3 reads CAWSHRRDYGYTF. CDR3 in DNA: TGTGCCTGGAGTCACAGGCGGGACTATGGCTACACCTTC.